The text below deals with one TCR beta chain. Its antigen is still unknown. This entry belongs to a study of cytomegalovirus exposure and HLA in healthy donors. Study-level points and caveats: Reports credit the classifier with highly specific, highly sensitive diagnosis of cytomegalovirus status. 150 to 200 TCR beta chains were listed as cytomegalovirus-associated. Later analysis found that TCR beta chains associated with HLA were more clonally expanded than other, equally common chains. Later work associated over 15,000 TCR beta sequences with HLA alleles at 0.05 false discovery rate.

Primers for the PCR totalled 60 Vbeta and 13 Jbeta. The table came from immunoSEQ multiplex PCR; TCRdb's copy has only in-frame clones and leaves some out. The table lists roughly 89,000 clones, roughly 79% of them singletons. The V gene's germline CDR1 is SGDLS and CDR2 YYNGEE. CDR3 length equals 18 residues. V shed 4 bases and J 1 base; nucleotides not matched to a gene: 9. The sequence was collected from a woman aged 25 to 39 in good health and CMV-seronegative. This rearrangement joins TRBV9 to TRBJ2-2; 11 nucleotides line up with TRBD2. Specimen: PBMCs. The CDR3 reads CASSTRIAGGRNTGELFF. CDR3 DNA: TGTGCCAGCAGCACAAGAATAGCGGGAGGGCGGAACACCGGGGAGCTGTTTTTT.